The clone carrying this T cell receptor beta chain has only a few counts. What it binds is not known. This specimen belongs to a study of molecular identifiers for immune sequencing clone quantification. Study-level background: Four portions were sequenced after RNA from around 20,000 or 99,000 naive CD8 cells was split five ways in replicates. Study results and limitations: Jurkat TCR RNA spiked in from one cell (amid approximately 1 million naive cells) was reportedly detectable.

Each CDR3 protein is one row after TCRdb ran MiXCR on the PCR reads. The sample has under 350,000 distinct CDR3 sequences; roughly a quarter are singletons. CDR1 is SNHLY, CDR2 FYNNEI, per germline. The CDR3 consists of 17 residues. V lost 2 bases, J lost 3 bases, and 6 bases stayed unmatched. Using a CD8+CD4-CCR7+CD45RA+ phenotype, naive CD8 T cells were sorted. This chain joins TRBV2 and TRBJ2-5; 13 bases are shared with TRBD2. This TCR derives from a human donor in good health. Some libraries in this study had Jurkat cell RNA spiked in. Sequenced material: naive CD8+ T cells from blood, with Jurkat cell RNA spiked in. Subset denoted: FACS-sorted CD8+CD4-CCR7+CD45RA+ naive T cells. The CDR3 DNA sequence: TGTGCCAGCAGTGAATTCACGGGACTAGCGGGGAAAGAGACCCAGTACTTC. As protein: CASSEFTGLAGKETQYF.